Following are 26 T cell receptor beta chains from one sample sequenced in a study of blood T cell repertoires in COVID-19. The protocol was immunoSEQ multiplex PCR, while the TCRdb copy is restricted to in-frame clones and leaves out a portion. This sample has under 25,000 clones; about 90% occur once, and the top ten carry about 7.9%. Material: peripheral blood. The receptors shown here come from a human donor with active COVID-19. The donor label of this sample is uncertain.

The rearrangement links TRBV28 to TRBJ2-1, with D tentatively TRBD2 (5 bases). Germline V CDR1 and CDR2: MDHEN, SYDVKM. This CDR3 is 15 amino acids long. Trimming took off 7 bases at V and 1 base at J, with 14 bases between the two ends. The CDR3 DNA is TGTGCCAGCACCATCGACCGGGGATCCTACAATGAGCAGTTCTTC. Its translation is CASTIDRGSYNEQFF.

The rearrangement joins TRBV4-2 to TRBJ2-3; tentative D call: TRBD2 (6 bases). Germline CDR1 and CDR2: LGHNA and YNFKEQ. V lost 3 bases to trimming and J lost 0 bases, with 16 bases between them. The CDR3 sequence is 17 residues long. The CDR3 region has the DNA TGTGCCAGCAGCCAGAACCCTAGCGACCCTAGCACAGATACGCAGTATTTT. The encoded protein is CASSQNPSDPSTDTQYF.

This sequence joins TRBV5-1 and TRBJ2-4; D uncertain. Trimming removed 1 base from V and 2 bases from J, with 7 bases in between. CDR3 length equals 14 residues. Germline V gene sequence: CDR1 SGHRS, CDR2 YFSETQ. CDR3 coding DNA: TGCGCCAGCAGCTTGTCGGTTCCCAAAAACATTCAGTACTTC. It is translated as CASSLSVPKNIQYF.

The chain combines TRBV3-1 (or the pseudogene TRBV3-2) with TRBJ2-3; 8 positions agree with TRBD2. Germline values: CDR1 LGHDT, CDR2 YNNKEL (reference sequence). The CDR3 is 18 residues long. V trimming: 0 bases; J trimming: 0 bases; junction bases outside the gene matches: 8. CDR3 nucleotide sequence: TGTGCCAGCAGCCAAGAGGGGACGGGGGGGCGTAGCACAGATACGCAGTATTTT. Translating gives CASSQEGTGGRSTDTQYF.

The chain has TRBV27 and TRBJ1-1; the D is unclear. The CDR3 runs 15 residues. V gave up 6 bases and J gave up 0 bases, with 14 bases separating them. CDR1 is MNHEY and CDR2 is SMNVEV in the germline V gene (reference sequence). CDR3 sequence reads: CASSPSGQMNTEAFF. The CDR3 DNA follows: TGTGCCAGCAGCCCATCAGGCCAGATGAACACTGAAGCTTTCTTT.

Here the CDR3 DNA reads TGCAGCGCCGATACCTCTAGCGGGAGGGCCGATGAGCAGTTCTTC. It is translated as CSADTSSGRADEQFF. The chain employs TRBV29-1 and TRBJ2-1, with 12 bases matching TRBD2. Germline CDR1 SQVTM, CDR2 ANQGSEA. Germline trimming cut 7 bases from V and 8 bases from J; bases unmatched to any gene: 12. This CDR3 region has 15 residues.

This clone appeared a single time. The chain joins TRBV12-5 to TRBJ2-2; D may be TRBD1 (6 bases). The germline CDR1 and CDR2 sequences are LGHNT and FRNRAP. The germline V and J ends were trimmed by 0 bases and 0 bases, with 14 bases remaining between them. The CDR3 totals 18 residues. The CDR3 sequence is CASGLVPGQGPNTGELFF. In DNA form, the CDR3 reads TGTGCTAGTGGTTTGGTACCAGGGCAGGGGCCGAACACCGGGGAGCTGTTTTTT.

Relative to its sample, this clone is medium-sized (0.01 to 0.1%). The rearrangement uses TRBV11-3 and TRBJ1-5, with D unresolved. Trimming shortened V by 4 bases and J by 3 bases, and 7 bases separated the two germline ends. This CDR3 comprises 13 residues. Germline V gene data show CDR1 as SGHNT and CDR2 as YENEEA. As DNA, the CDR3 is TGTGCCAGCAGCTACGCAGTCAATCAGCCCCAGCATTTT. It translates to CASSYAVNQPQHF.

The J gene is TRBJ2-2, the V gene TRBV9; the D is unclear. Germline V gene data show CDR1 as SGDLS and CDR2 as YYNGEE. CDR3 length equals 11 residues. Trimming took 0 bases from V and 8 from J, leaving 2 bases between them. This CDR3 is CASSVAGELFF. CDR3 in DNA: TGTGCCAGCAGCGTAGCAGGGGAGCTGTTTTTT. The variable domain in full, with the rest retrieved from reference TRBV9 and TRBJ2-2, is DSGVTQTPKHLITATGQRVTLRCSPRSGDLSVYWYQQSLDQGLQFLIQYYNGEERAKGNILERFSAQQFPDLHSELNLSSLELGDSALYFCASSVAGELFFGEGSRLTVL.

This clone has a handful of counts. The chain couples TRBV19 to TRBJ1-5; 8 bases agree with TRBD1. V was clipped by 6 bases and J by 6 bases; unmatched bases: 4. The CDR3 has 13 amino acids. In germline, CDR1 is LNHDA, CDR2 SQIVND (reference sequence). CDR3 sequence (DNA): TGTGCCAGTAGGGACAGGGAAGGTCAGCCCCAGCATTTT. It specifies CASRDREGQPQHF.

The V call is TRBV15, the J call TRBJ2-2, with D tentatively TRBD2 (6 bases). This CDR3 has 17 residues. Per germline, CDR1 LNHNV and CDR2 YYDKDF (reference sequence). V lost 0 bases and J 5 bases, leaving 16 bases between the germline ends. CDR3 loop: CATSRDGGNGLTGELFF. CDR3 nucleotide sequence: TGTGCCACCAGCAGAGATGGAGGGAACGGATTGACCGGGGAGCTGTTTTTT.

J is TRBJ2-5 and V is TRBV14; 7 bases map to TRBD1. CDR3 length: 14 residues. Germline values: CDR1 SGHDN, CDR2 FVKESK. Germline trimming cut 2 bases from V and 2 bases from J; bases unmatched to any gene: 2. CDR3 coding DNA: TGTGCCAGCAGCCAAATGGGACAGCAAGAGACCCAGTACTTC. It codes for CASSQMGQQETQYF.

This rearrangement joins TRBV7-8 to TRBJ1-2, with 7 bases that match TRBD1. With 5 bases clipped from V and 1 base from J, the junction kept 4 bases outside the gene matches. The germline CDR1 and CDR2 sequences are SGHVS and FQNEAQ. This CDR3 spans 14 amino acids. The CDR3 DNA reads TGTGCCAGCAGCACGGACAGGATTAACTATGGCTACACCTTC. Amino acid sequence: CASSTDRINYGYTF.

The CDR3 is CASSADRAQGAEETQYF. CDR3 bases: TGTGCCAGCAGCGCGGATCGGGCCCAGGGGGCGGAAGAGACCCAGTACTTC. V usage is TRBV9 and J usage is TRBJ2-5, with 8 bases that match TRBD1. Germline values: CDR1 SGDLS, CDR2 YYNGEE. V lost 3 bases, J lost 3 bases, and 13 bases stayed unmatched. The CDR3 contains 17 residues.

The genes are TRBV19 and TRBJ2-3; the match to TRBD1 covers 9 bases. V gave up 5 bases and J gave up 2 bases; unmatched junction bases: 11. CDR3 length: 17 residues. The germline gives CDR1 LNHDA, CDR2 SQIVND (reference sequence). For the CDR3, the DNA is TGTGCCAGTAGTCTGCAACAGGGGGCGCGGGCCACAGATACGCAGTATTTT. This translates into CASSLQQGARATDTQYF.

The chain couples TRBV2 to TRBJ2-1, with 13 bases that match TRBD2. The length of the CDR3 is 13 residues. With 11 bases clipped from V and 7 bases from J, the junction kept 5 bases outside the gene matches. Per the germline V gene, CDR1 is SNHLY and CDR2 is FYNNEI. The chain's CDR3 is CAAWGLAGNEQFF. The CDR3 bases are TGTGCCGCTTGGGGACTAGCGGGGAATGAGCAGTTCTTC.

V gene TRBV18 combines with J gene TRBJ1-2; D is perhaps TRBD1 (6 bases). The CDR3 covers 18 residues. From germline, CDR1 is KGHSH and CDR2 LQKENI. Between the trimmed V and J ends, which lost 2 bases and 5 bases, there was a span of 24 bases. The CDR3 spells CASSPTPGGAPPVYGYTF. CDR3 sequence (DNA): TGTGCCAGCTCACCAACACCCGGGGGGGCGCCCCCTGTATATGGCTACACCTTC.

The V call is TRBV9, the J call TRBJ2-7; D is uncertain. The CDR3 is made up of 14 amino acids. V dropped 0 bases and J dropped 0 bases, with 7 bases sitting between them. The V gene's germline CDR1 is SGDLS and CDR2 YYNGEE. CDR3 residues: CASSVEWSSYEQYF. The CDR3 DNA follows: TGTGCCAGCAGCGTAGAGTGGAGCTCCTACGAGCAGTACTTC.

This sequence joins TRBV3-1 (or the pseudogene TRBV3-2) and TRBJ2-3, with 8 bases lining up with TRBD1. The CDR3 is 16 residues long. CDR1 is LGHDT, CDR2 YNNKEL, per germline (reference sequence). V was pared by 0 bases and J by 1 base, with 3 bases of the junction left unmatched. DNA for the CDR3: TGTGCCAGCAGCCAAGAGCTGGACAGGGGCACAGATACGCAGTATTTT. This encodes CASSQELDRGTDTQYF.

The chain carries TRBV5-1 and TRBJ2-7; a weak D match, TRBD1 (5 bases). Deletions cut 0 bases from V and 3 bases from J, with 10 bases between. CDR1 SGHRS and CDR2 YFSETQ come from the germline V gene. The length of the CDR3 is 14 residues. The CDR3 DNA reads TGCGCCAGCAGCTTGGGACAGCAACGCTACGAGCAGTACTTC. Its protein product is CASSLGQQRYEQYF.

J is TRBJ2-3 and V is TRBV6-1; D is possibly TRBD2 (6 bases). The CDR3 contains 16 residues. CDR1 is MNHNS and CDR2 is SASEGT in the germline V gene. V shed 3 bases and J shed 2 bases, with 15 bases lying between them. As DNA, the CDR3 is TGTGCCAGCAGTGATCCCCATAGCGGAGTCACAGATACGCAGTATTTT. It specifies CASSDPHSGVTDTQYF.

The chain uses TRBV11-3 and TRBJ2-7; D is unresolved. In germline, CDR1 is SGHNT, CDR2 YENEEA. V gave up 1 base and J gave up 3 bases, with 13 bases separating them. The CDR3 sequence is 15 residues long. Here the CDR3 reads CASSLGPLENYEQYF. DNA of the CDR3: TGTGCCAGCAGCTTAGGCCCCCTAGAGAACTACGAGCAGTACTTC. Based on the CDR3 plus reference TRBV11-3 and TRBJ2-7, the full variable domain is EAGVVQSPRYKIIEKKQPVAFWCNPISGHNTLYWYLQNLGQGPELLIRYENEEAVDDSQLPKDRFSAERLKGVDSTLKIQPAELGDSAVYLCASSLGPLENYEQYFGPGTRLTVT.

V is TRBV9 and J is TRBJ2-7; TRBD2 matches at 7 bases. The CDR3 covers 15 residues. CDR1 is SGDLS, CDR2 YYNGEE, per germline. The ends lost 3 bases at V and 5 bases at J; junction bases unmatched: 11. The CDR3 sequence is CASSDDGGGTHEQYF. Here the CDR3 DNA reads TGTGCCAGCAGCGACGACGGGGGAGGGACTCACGAGCAGTACTTC.

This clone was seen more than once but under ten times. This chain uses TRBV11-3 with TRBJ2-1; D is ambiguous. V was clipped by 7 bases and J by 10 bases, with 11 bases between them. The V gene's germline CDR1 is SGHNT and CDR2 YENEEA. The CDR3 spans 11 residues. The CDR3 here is CASTGIGEQFF. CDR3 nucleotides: TGTGCCAGCACAGGCATTGGGGAGCAGTTCTTC. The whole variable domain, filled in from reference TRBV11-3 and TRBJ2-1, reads EAGVVQSPRYKIIEKKQPVAFWCNPISGHNTLYWYLQNLGQGPELLIRYENEEAVDDSQLPKDRFSAERLKGVDSTLKIQPAELGDSAVYLCASTGIGEQFFGPGTRLTVL.

The DNA of the CDR3 is TGTGCCAGTAGTATTGAGGGTCTATATGGCTACACCTTC. Residues: CASSIEGLYGYTF. The chain uses TRBV19 and TRBJ1-2; no definite D call. Trimming removed 3 bases from V and 5 bases from J, with 10 bases in between. Germline loops: CDR1 LNHDA, CDR2 SQIVND (reference sequence). The CDR3 loop spans 13 amino acids.

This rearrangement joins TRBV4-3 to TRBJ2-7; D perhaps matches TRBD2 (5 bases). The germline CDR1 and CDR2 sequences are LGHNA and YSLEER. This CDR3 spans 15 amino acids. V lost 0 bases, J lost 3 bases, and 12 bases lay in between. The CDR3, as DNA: TGCGCCAGCAGCCAAGAAGTGGCTCGGGGCTACGAGCAGTACTTC. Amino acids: CASSQEVARGYEQYF.